This entry describes one TCR beta chain. The antigen is undetermined. The data derive from a study of naive and memory T cell subsets. Two oligonucleotides, mixed equimolar, formed the beta constant-region primer covering TRBC1 and TRBC2. Ligated cDNA was amplified by four rounds of PCR with nested alpha and beta constant-region primers and SP2. An oligonucleotide with the SP2 primer and a 12-nucleotide UMI was ligated to the cDNA 3' end. Each CDR3 protein is one row after TCRdb ran MiXCR on the UMI-ligation and nested PCR reads. The sample includes around 140,000 distinct CDR3 sequences, approximately 22% of them seen just once. Overall study results and limits: Over 95% of naive TCR sequences appeared only once after error correction, unlike memory subsets. From naive to CM, EM and EMRA, diversity decreased and Gini increased. Possibly reflecting memory cells re-expressing CD45RA, a few larger clonotypes occurred in naive repertoires, especially CD8.

Sequential positive selection took CD4 T cells first, then CD8 T cells. The CDR3 is 14 residues long. Per the germline V gene, CDR1 is ENHRY and CDR2 is SYGVKD. V was shortened by 0 bases and J by 2 bases, with 8 bases between the two germline ends. This sequence joins TRBV10-3 and TRBJ2-7; D unclear. Sequences were obtained from naive CD4+ T cells from blood. The source of this sequence is a human donor in good health. As DNA, the CDR3 is TGTGCCATCAGTGAGTCGTCGTCAGCCTACGAGCAGTACTTC. This gives the protein CAISESSSAYEQYF.